Below, 31 T cell receptor beta chains from the same sample are listed, as sequenced in a study of identifying expanded T cells in peripheral blood. Libraries were prepared by immunoSEQ multiplex PCR; TCRdb keeps only in-frame clonotypes and omits some of them. The sample yields more than 85,000 clones, approximately 90% seen once. Input material: blood. The receptors were gathered from a person aged 18-70 years in good health.

This clone was recorded once. The V call is TRBV25-1, the J call TRBJ2-1; 10 bases are a match to TRBD2. The CDR3 length is 14 residues. The germline gives CDR1 MGHDK, CDR2 SYGVNS. V lost 4 bases and J lost 3; bases outside the gene matches: 0. CDR3 DNA: TGTGCCAGCAGTGTAGCGGGAGGCTACAATGAGCAGTTCTTC. Protein sequence: CASSVAGGYNEQFF.

The rearrangement joins TRBV5-1 to TRBJ2-7; D perhaps matches TRBD2 (6 bases). This CDR3 is built from 14 residues. The germline CDR1 and CDR2 sequences are SGHRS and YFSETQ. Trimming cost V 1 base and J 2 bases, with 10 bases left between them. CDR3 nucleotides: TGCGCCAGCAGCTTGTTGGGAGGCACCTACGAGCAGTACTTC. Amino acid sequence: CASSLLGGTYEQYF. The variable domain in full, completed from reference TRBV5-1 and TRBJ2-7, reads KAGVTQTPRYLIKTRGQQVTLSCSPISGHRSVSWYQQTPGQGLQFLFEYFSETQRNKGNFPGRFSGRQFSNSRSEMNVSTLELGDSALYLCASSLLGGTYEQYFGPGTRLTVT.

The chain recombines TRBV19 with TRBJ2-5; D uncertain. Per germline, CDR1 LNHDA and CDR2 SQIVND (reference sequence). Deletions cut 0 bases from V and 0 bases from J, with 5 bases between. This CDR3 contains 14 residues. The CDR3 DNA reads as TGTGCCAGTAGTATAGAGGGATACCAAGAGACCCAGTACTTC. Its translation is CASSIEGYQETQYF.

This CDR3 reads CASSSGTGGYNEQFF. DNA of the CDR3: TGTGCCAGCAGCTCAGGGACAGGGGGTTACAATGAGCAGTTCTTC. The chain joins TRBV5-4 to TRBJ2-1; 11 positions agree with TRBD1. Germline V lookup: CDR1 SGHNT, CDR2 YYREEE (reference sequence). Losses at the gene ends were 3 bases for V and 4 bases for J; bases not matched to a gene: 3. There are 15 residues in the CDR3.

The sample holds a few counts of this clone. The CDR3 loop reads CASSWGSGNTIYF. The CDR3, as DNA: TGTGCCAGCAGCTGGGGCTCTGGAAACACCATATATTTT. The rearrangement links TRBV5-4 to TRBJ1-3; D remains ambiguous. The CDR3 consists of 13 residues. The germline CDR1 and CDR2 sequences are SGHNT and YYREEE (reference sequence). Trimming took off 3 bases at V and 0 bases at J, with 4 bases between the two ends.

This chain uses TRBV19 with TRBJ1-2; 7 bases map to TRBD1. CDR1 is LNHDA, CDR2 SQIVND, per germline (reference sequence). After removal of 7 bases from V and 2 bases from J, the junction contained 13 bases not matched to a gene. CDR3 length: 16 amino acids. CDR3 DNA sequence: TGTGCCAGTACCCCCACCAGACGGACAGGCAACTATGGCTACACCTTC. It encodes CASTPTRRTGNYGYTF.

This chain connects TRBV19 to TRBJ1-2; the D gene is possibly TRBD1 (5 bases). Germline V gene lookup returns CDR1 LNHDA and CDR2 SQIVND (reference sequence). The CDR3 runs to 14 residues. V lost 4 bases and J lost 2, with 11 bases in between. The chain's CDR3 is CASSSEGRNYGYTF. CDR3 coding DNA: TGTGCCAGTAGTAGTGAGGGGCGAAACTATGGCTACACCTTC.

This chain links TRBV6-1 with TRBJ1-2; 7 positions agree with TRBD1. This CDR3 contains 15 residues. Germline V lookup: CDR1 MNHNS, CDR2 SASEGT. V shed 3 bases and J 5 bases; nucleotides not matched to a gene: 9. CDR3 sequence: CASSDYRDSVYGYTF. In nucleotides, the CDR3 is TGTGCCAGCAGTGACTACCGGGACAGCGTTTATGGCTACACCTTC.

The gene calls are TRBV19 and TRBJ2-7; D perhaps matches TRBD1 (6 bases). Germline V gives CDR1 LNHDA, CDR2 SQIVND (reference sequence). The CDR3 runs to 14 residues. Trimming removed 1 base at V and 3 bases at J, with 10 bases between. The CDR3 bases are TGTGCCAGTAGTATAGCCCCACAGGGCTACGAGCAGTACTTC. Encoded protein: CASSIAPQGYEQYF. The full variable domain, its missing parts supplied by reference TRBV19 and TRBJ2-7, is DGGITQSPKYLFRKEGQNVTLSCEQNLNHDAMYWYRQDPGQGLRLIYYSQIVNDFQKGDIAEGYSVSREKKESFPLTVTSAQKNPTAFYLCASSIAPQGYEQYFGPGTRLTVT.

This sequence joins TRBV5-4 and TRBJ2-5, with TRBD1 matching 7 bases. J gave up 2 bases and V 3 bases, and 7 bases lay outside the gene matches. The CDR3 loop spans 15 amino acids. Germline V gene data show CDR1 as SGHNT and CDR2 as YYREEE (reference sequence). The DNA for the CDR3 is TGTGCCAGCAGCTCCCGGACAGGCGAACAAGAGACCCAGTACTTC. Protein sequence: CASSSRTGEQETQYF.

The V gene is TRBV25-1, the J gene TRBJ2-5; TRBD2 aligns across 9 bases. Per germline, CDR1 MGHDK and CDR2 SYGVNS. V gave up 2 bases and J gave up 2 bases; unmatched junction bases: 6. This CDR3 is 16 amino acids long. As DNA, the CDR3 is TGTGCCAGCAGTGAAATTGGACTAGCGACTCAAGAGACCCAGTACTTC. The encoded protein is CASSEIGLATQETQYF.

The rearrangement uses TRBV6-6 and TRBJ2-1; the D is unclear. Trimming took off 2 bases at V and 7 bases at J, with 12 bases between the two ends. Germline V gene lookup returns CDR1 MNHNY and CDR2 SVGAGI (reference sequence). CDR3 length equals 14 residues. DNA for the CDR3: TGTGCCAGCAGTTACACGGCGGCCCTAAATGAGCAGTTCTTC. It codes for CASSYTAALNEQFF.

The gene calls are TRBV9 and TRBJ1-1; D is perhaps TRBD1 (5 bases). CDR1 SGDLS and CDR2 YYNGEE come from the germline V gene. This CDR3 comprises 14 residues. Trimming took 4 bases from V and 0 from J, leaving 10 bases between them. This CDR3 reads CASSSGTLNTEAFF. In nucleotides, the CDR3 is TGTGCCAGCAGCTCAGGGACTCTGAACACTGAAGCTTTCTTT.

The genes are TRBV30 and TRBJ2-1; no definite D call. Germline-derived CDR1 and CDR2 are GTSNPN and SVGIG (reference sequence). This CDR3 spans 12 amino acids. Trimming removed 1 base from V and 10 bases from J, with 11 bases in between. CDR3 in DNA: TGTGCCTGGAGTGGTTTAGGGTACGAGCAGTTCTTC. Translation: CAWSGLGYEQFF.

The genes are TRBV7-2 and TRBJ1-4; 8 bases line up with TRBD1. J was trimmed by 8 bases and V by 5 bases; bases with no gene match: 7. The V gene's germline CDR1 is SGHTA and CDR2 FQGNSA. This CDR3 has 14 residues. The CDR3 reads CASSNGQGNEKLFF. The CDR3 DNA reads TGTGCCAGCAGCAACGGACAGGGAAACGAAAAACTGTTTTTT.

The CDR3 DNA reads as TGTGCCAGTAGACTCGTCCTCTCTGGGGCCAACGTCCTGACTTTC. Translating it yields CASRLVLSGANVLTF. The chain has TRBV19 and TRBJ2-6; no reliable D call. The CDR3 loop spans 15 amino acids. Germline V lookup: CDR1 LNHDA, CDR2 SQIVND (reference sequence). The ends were cut back, 6 bases at V and 0 bases at J, with 9 bases in the middle.

This clone was seen once. CDR3 bases: TGTGCCAGCAGCTCCCTCAGCACAGATACGCAGTATTTT. This translates into CASSSLSTDTQYF. V is TRBV7-3 and J is TRBJ2-3; D not resolved. V lost 4 bases to trimming and J lost 0 bases, with 5 bases between them. CDR1 SGHTA and CDR2 FQGTGA come from the germline V gene. The CDR3 length is 13 residues. Combining the CDR3 with reference TRBV7-3 and TRBJ2-3 gives the whole variable domain GAGVSQTPSNKVTEKGKYVELRCDPISGHTALYWYRQSLGQGPEFLIYFQGTGAADDSGLPNDRFFAVRPEGSVSTLKIQRTERGDSAVYLCASSSLSTDTQYFGPGTRLTVL.

The V and J genes are TRBV6-5 and TRBJ1-5, with TRBD1 identical over 8 bases. V lost 6 bases and J lost 5; bases outside the gene matches: 6. Germline values: CDR1 MNHEY, CDR2 SVGAGI. This CDR3 has 14 amino acids. CDR3 coding DNA: TGTGCCAGCAGCGGTACAGGGGGGGATCAGCCCCAGCATTTT. This encodes CASSGTGGDQPQHF.

The CDR3 bases are TGTGCGACCGAGCTATTTCGGGGAGGGACCGGAGCTTTCTTT. Amino acid sequence: CATELFRGGTGAFF. The chain recombines TRBV2 with TRBJ1-1; D might be TRBD1 (5 bases). The CDR3 is 14 amino acids. The germline V gene has CDR1 SNHLY and CDR2 FYNNEI.

This clone was observed a few times. The rearrangement joins TRBV23-1 to TRBJ2-7; D gene unclear. TRBV23-1 has ORF status, its function being uncertain. The V end lost 0 bases, the J end lost 3 bases, and 9 bases lay between the germline ends. The CDR3 has 14 residues. This CDR3 is CASSQSLAVYEQYF. The DNA for the CDR3 is TGCGCCAGCAGTCAATCCCTTGCAGTCTACGAGCAGTACTTC.

This chain uses TRBV2 with TRBJ1-4, with D possibly TRBD1 on 5 matching bases. CDR1 and CDR2 from the germline V gene are SNHLY and FYNNEI. V was cut by 6 bases and J by 3 bases, with 8 bases left in between. The CDR3 is 13 amino acids. As DNA, the CDR3 is TGTGCCAGCAGGAGGGGTGCTAATGAAAAACTGTTTTTT. This encodes CASRRGANEKLFF.

The chain uses TRBV11-2 and TRBJ1-3; the D gene is possibly TRBD1 (5 bases). The germline gives CDR1 SGHAT, CDR2 FQNNGV. The CDR3 totals 16 residues. V dropped 2 bases and J dropped 3 bases, with 14 bases sitting between them. The CDR3 loop is CASSLYSGGDGNTIYF. DNA for the CDR3: TGTGCCAGCAGCTTATACTCTGGAGGGGATGGAAACACCATATATTTT. The complete variable domain, with remaining parts taken from reference TRBV11-2 and TRBJ1-3, reads EAGVAQSPRYKIIEKRQSVAFWCNPISGHATLYWYQQILGQGPKLLIQFQNNGVVDDSQLPKDRFSAERLKGVDSTLKIQPAKLEDSAVYLCASSLYSGGDGNTIYFGEGSWLTVV.

The J gene is TRBJ2-3, the V gene TRBV28, with 8 positions matching TRBD2. V lost 5 bases to trimming and J lost 6 bases; unmatched junction nucleotides: 13. The CDR3 loop spans 16 amino acids. The germline gives CDR1 MDHEN, CDR2 SYDVKM. The chain's CDR3 is CASSLGRAGGIDTQYF. The CDR3, as DNA: TGTGCCAGCAGTCTGGGTCGCGCGGGGGGAATCGATACGCAGTATTTT.

The chain employs TRBV7-2 and TRBJ2-7; weak D call: TRBD2 (6 bases). Germline CDR1 and CDR2: SGHTA and FQGNSA. V lost 5 bases and J lost 2, with 13 bases in between. CDR3 length equals 14 residues. The DNA for the CDR3 is TGTGCCAGCAGCACCCGGACGGGAGCCTACGAGCAGTACTTC. Translation gives CASSTRTGAYEQYF.

V usage is TRBV5-4 and J usage is TRBJ2-7; 9 bases map to TRBD1. V lost 4 bases and J lost 2; bases outside the gene matches: 16. CDR1 is SGHNT and CDR2 is YYREEE in the germline V gene (reference sequence). The CDR3 length is 18 residues. CDR3 coding DNA: TGTGCCAGCAGCGAAGGGACAGGGCGGGCTCATAGGGCCTACGAGCAGTACTTC. Translated, it gives CASSEGTGRAHRAYEQYF.

V gene TRBV2 combines with J gene TRBJ1-4; D is undetermined. V lost 7 bases, J lost 5 bases, and 17 bases lay in between. The CDR3 is 15 amino acids. Germline V gene data show CDR1 as SNHLY and CDR2 as FYNNEI. In nucleotides, the CDR3 is TGTGCCAGCACGAGGCGGGGTGCCGTAAATGAAAAACTGTTTTTT. Translating it yields CASTRRGAVNEKLFF.

The chain couples TRBV6-1 to TRBJ1-5; 7 positions match TRBD1. This CDR3 has 13 amino acids. Germline CDR1 reads MNHNS; CDR2 reads SASEGT. Unmatched junction bases numbered 4, after V lost 6 bases and J lost 5 bases. The CDR3 DNA sequence: TGTGCCAGCAGCGGACAGGCAGATCAGCCCCAGCATTTT. Translation gives CASSGQADQPQHF.

The count of this clone is one. V is TRBV27 and J is TRBJ2-7, with a tentative D call TRBD1 (8 bases). V shed 2 bases and J shed 4 bases, with 15 bases lying between them. The CDR3 contains 15 residues. Germline V CDR1 and CDR2: MNHEY, SMNVEV (reference sequence). CDR3 DNA: TGTGCCAGCAGTTTACGCCACAGGGGGGGTTACGAGCAGTACTTC. Its translation is CASSLRHRGGYEQYF.

V gene TRBV15 combines with J gene TRBJ1-5; 7 nucleotides align to TRBD1. CDR1 and CDR2 from the germline V gene are LNHNV and YYDKDF (reference sequence). The V gene end was trimmed by 0 bases and the J gene end by 2 bases; junction bases not matched to a gene: 10. This CDR3 region has 18 residues. CDR3 sequence: CATSRDSNTGEGNQPQHF. The CDR3 nucleotides read TGTGCCACCAGCAGAGATTCCAATACAGGGGAAGGCAATCAGCCCCAGCATTTT.

V usage is TRBV18 and J usage is TRBJ2-1; D is unresolved. This CDR3 contains 13 residues. Trimming stripped 5 bases from V and 6 bases from J, with 11 bases between. Per germline, CDR1 KGHSH and CDR2 LQKENI. CDR3 sequence reads: CASSSSNRNEQFF. DNA of the CDR3: TGTGCCAGCTCATCCTCGAATCGCAATGAGCAGTTCTTC.

The V call is TRBV9, the J call TRBJ1-6; perhaps TRBD1 as D (5 bases). Trimming removed 4 bases at V and 0 bases at J, with 14 bases between. Germline assignment: CDR1 SGDLS and CDR2 YYNGEE. This CDR3 is built from 17 residues. CDR3 amino acids: CASSLTVLASYNSPLHF. The CDR3 DNA is TGTGCCAGCAGCTTGACAGTACTTGCCTCCTATAATTCACCCCTCCACTTT.